This TCR beta chain was identified in a study of blood T cells in healthy people across ages (dated by TCRdb to between 2014 and 2017). General notes on the study: In model experiments, roughly one uniquely barcoded TCR beta cDNA molecule per two T cells was captured by template switching. Age-related changes in TCR beta repertoire diversity were measured in the study by deep sequencing normalized with unique cDNA molecular identifiers. Donors were grouped into four age groups: young (average 16 years), middle-aged (under 40), aged (about 60) and long-lived (82). Using the same blood draw, the study looked at two additional independent replicas of 1 million unique cDNA reads for two donors, one aged 18 to 30 and the other aged 80 or older. What the research found in general, with its limitations: Because the CMV infection status of the donors was unknown, age-related changes in expanded clonotypes may potentially have been confounded. As age increased, observed TCR beta diversity per million T cells dropped in a roughly linear way, and a significant reduction was already evident by age approximately 40. Estimates of total diversity based on one million sequenced T cells were regarded as lower bounds and as underestimates. Bulk unsorted PBMC profiling prevented conclusive comparison of naive and antigen-experienced compartments. A strong correlation was found between observed TCR beta diversity and the percentage of naive T cells measured by flow cytometry. Compared with the aged group, the long-lived group had more naive CD4+ T cells, fewer expanded clones and increased TCR diversity, suggesting age selection.

The library was prepared using 5' RACE. The sequencer listed for this sample is Illumina HiSeq 2500. A second PCR of roughly 6 to 11 cycles was run with a J-beta primer mix and a sample-barcoded 5' primer. A template-switch 5' adaptor carrying 12 random nucleotides introduced a unique molecular identifier onto each TCR beta cDNA molecule. At least 2.5 million CDR3-containing paired-end reads were obtained from each sample. All of the RNA was converted into first-strand cDNA using the Mint cDNA synthesis kit, with a TRBC-specific oligonucleotide serving as the primer. All cDNA was treated with uracil-DNA glycosylase and then went through a first 18-cycle PCR with the universal primers M1SS and BC2_uni_R. In the original analysis: Each sample was normalized by randomly selecting 1 million high-quality reads, each carrying a distinct molecular identifier. Reads sharing molecular identifiers were discarded rather than binned into consensus sequences. CDR3 identification, clonotype clustering and error correction used MiTCR with a Q25 quality threshold and the strictest error-elimination algorithm. A nonparametric unseen species model with Euler transformation was used to estimate a lower bound on total TCR beta diversity. The public reads were reanalyzed by TCRdb: fastp trimming at Q25, MiXCR alignment, in-frame beta chains only. Each record represents a unique CDR3 protein, reported with the most common genes and DNA among its rows. TCRdb assigned the V and J calls; the authors' analysis was not used. This sample lists about 1 million distinct CDR3 sequences; 20% to 25% were detected once. In total, the top ten clones hold approximately 0.71% of the sample.

As for this clonotype: Its antigen has not been determined. Base qualities are not at hand, and no much larger clone is one base apart.

Taken from the germline V gene, the CDR1 and CDR2 loops are SQVTM and ANQGSEA. V lost 4 bases and J lost 8 bases; the stretch between them is 15 bases long. From the cysteine through the phenylalanine, the CDR3 covers 14 amino acids. The entry retains the CDR3 DNA only, 42 bases that are in frame from base 1. Donors were around 37 systemically healthy Caucasian individuals from Russia aged 6 to 90 years. Each donor gave ten milliliters of peripheral blood, drawn into EDTA-treated Vacutainer tubes. Ficoll-Paque density-gradient centrifugation was used to isolate PBMCs, with at least 7 million per sample. Trizol reagent was used to extract total RNA from the PBMCs, yielding at least 5.5 micrograms per sample. For every donor, an aliquot of PBMCs went through flow cytometry to measure the percentages of naive CD45RAhigh/CD27high T cells. A further study also used this sample, focusing on T cells of mothers and their children. That second report states: Nine systemically healthy Caucasian individuals served as donors, namely three mothers together with their six children. cDNA synthesis used all of the extracted RNA, with approximately 1.4 ug of RNA in each 15 ul reaction. In the second PCR, the M1S primer introduced both the sample barcodes and 2-4 random nucleotides. Over 10 million TCR beta CDR3 reads came from each mother, compared with about 3.2 million reads from each child. Thymic selection similarly shapes TCR recombination output in related and unrelated pairs, with minor effect from inherited differences. Normalized repertoire overlap was always found to be slightly, but never significantly, higher in related mother-child pairs than in unrelated mother-child pairs. Persistent microchimeric T cell clones were not detected, at a sensitivity of around 95 clones per million clonotypes. To look for features that set related mother-child pairs apart from unrelated individuals, the researchers ran deep NGS to compare the TCR beta repertoires of mothers and children. The mean age was roughly 44 +/- 4 years for the mothers and around 10 +/- 4 years for the children. Libraries were sequenced on Illumina HiSeq 2000 with 100+100 nt paired-end reads after adapter ligation with NEBNext reagents. To prevent cross-contamination, the mother and child libraries were prepared one month apart and sequenced in separate runs. Between about 500,000 and 2,300,000 distinct TCR beta clonotypes were identified per donor. Naive TCR beta clonotypes were estimated from low-frequency clonotypes matched to each donor's FACS-determined naive share, without sorting.

The sequence is built from TRBV29-1 and TRBJ2-6; the D segment could be TRBD1, given 6 matching bases. The material sequenced was blood. The receptor's source is a girl aged 2 to 9 in good health. The CDR3 is CSVGGEQGSNVLTF. In nucleotide form, the sequence is TGCAGCGTTGGGGGCGAACAGGGTTCCAACGTCCTGACTTTC.